This T cell receptor (beta chain) was identified in a study of CD8 T cells in ankylosing spondylitis. The study's findings and limits: In ankylosing spondylitis patients, matched synovial fluid reportedly showed significant enrichment of disease-linked clones. The authors found the disease-linked clones to be CD8+ and relatively rare in peripheral blood. Several of the motif variants were reported before in synovial fluid and blood from reactive arthritis. A TCR beta motif of seven or eight highly homologous variants appeared characteristic of ankylosing spondylitis blood.

Germline CDR1 SNHLY, CDR2 FYNNEI. This CDR3 has 14 amino acids. The V end was cut by 6 bases, the J end by 0 bases, with 9 bases between. This clonotype was observed at least ten times. The antigen is undetermined. Libraries of TCR beta came from quantitative 5'-RACE with molecular barcodes. TCRdb redid the calling of the 5' RACE reads with MiXCR, one entry per CDR3 protein. The table records 700,000 or so distinct CDR3 sequences, around a fifth of them present only once. Sequencing input: blood, either unsorted or a sorted T cell fraction (not recorded which). This TCR derives from a male donor with ankylosing spondylitis. V usage is TRBV2 and J usage is TRBJ2-1; tentative D call: TRBD1 (6 bases). The CDR3 spells CASSAGDSYNEQFF. The CDR3 nucleotides read TGTGCCAGCAGCGCAGGGGACTCCTACAATGAGCAGTTCTTC.